This T cell receptor (beta chain) was obtained from a study of shared clonotypes between healthy human individuals (TCRdb year 2020). Study-level background: A few men and a couple of women, aged 18 to 49 years, made up the cohort. For each donor, CD4 naive and CD4 memory were each given three plates, CD8 naive was given two plates, and CD8 memory was given one plate. To estimate repertoire size and how much clonotypes are shared between individuals, the study performed deep sequencing of blood TCR repertoires from 4 to 6 healthy adults. To increase sequencing depth and limit assay-specific biases, TCR repertoire library preparation and sequencing were carried out by different laboratories using diverse techniques. Between about 0.94 and 8.9 billion PBMCs per donor were obtained by leukapheresis.

The CDR3 has 15 amino acids, counting the end cysteine and phenylalanine. Only CDR3 DNA remains: 45 bases, in frame from the first base. Reading the germline V gene gives CDR1 SGHDT and CDR2 YYEEEE. V is pared back by 2 bases and J by 1 base, with 12 bases lying between the germline termini. For the CD8 naive samples, CD45RO-negative cells were positively selected for CCR7, yielding a CD45RA+CCR7+ population from which TemRA cells were excluded. The donors were healthy, HIV-negative adults with no recently reported acute infections or vaccinations. Only Caucasian adults living in Nashville, Tennessee, USA were represented among the donors. After blood collection by leukapheresis, PBMCs were isolated using Ficoll-Histopaque density gradient centrifugation and then cryopreserved in the vapor phase of liquid nitrogen. Analytical flow cytometry was used to check the purity and quantity of every magnetically sorted T cell population. Genomic DNA was isolated from each sorted fraction and quantified by UV absorbance on a Nanodrop 2000c.

Results and caveats for the whole study, not just this receptor: Compared with non-shared clonotypes, the clonotypes found in all four sorted-subset donors had higher generation probabilities. Around 5.4% of naive CD4, roughly 3.5% of naive CD8, roughly 2.4% of memory CD4, and about 0.4% of memory CD8 clonotypes were shared across several donors. Pairwise subsampling indicated that sequencing depth was expected to affect the degree of clonotype sharing among donors. Naive subsets generally had larger estimated clonotype richness than memory subsets did. The genetic and exposure-history diversity represented was limited by the small number of donors. Sampling was restricted to blood, and TCR repertoires in tissue are likely to differ from TCR repertoires in blood. Incomplete sequencing was indicated by rarefaction of sorted-subset datasets, despite the large sequencing depth.

TCR CDR3 regions were amplified from genomic DNA by multiplex PCR using the deep immunoSEQ assay. Genomic DNA extracted from each cell subset was distributed evenly over all wells of several immunoSEQ 96-well plates, and each plate served as one replicate. For sorted subsets, each replicate PCR was loaded with approximately 190 ng genomic DNA, equivalent to 25,000 to 30,000 T cell genomes. Purified libraries were measured with a Qubit 3.0 fluorometer, size-checked on a Bioanalyzer 2100, and measured again with the KAPA Library Quantification kit. Every immunoSEQ 96-well plate was sequenced on a dedicated single-read 150-cycle Illumina NextSeq 550 flow cell. The original methods were these. Because the immunoSEQ output included only junctional sequences and no quality scores, the filtering could not be the same as the filtering used for full-length reads. Sequences were annotated with PyIR, a Python wrapper for IgBLAST v1.9, using IMGT germline references to assign V/J genes and CDR3. Reads were filtered out if the reads had weak V/J assignments (E-value above 1e-6), no CDR3, stop codons, out-of-frame junctions, or ambiguous translated residues. V3J clonotypes were defined as sequences sharing an identical inferred V gene, J gene, and CDR3 amino acid sequence. Percentage overlap between repertoires was calculated by dividing the number of shared unique clonotypes by the size of the smaller repertoire. Repertoire richness was assessed with RTK rarefaction, the Chao1 estimator, and Recon v2.1 estimates of unobserved clonotypes. Generation probabilities were computed with OLGA for all TCRbeta clonotypes obtained by the gDNA method from several donors. In its TCRdb copy, this immuneACCESS table keeps in-frame sequences only and misses some clones. Where compared with another copy, unresolved V genes explain less than half of these, and the others have no known cause. D and trimming come from the DNA, and the V and J calls and clone size come from that table. This sample gives 560,000 or so clones in total; approximately 96% of them show up just once. The ten largest account for roughly 0.12% of the sample.

Remarks on this clone: The clone's antigen remains unknown. Qualities for individual bases were not recorded, and no much larger clone is one base off.

The sequenced sample consisted of naive CD8+ T cells sorted from blood. The label giving this sample's cell subset or site can be read as: CD45RA+CCR7+. In this chain, TRBV5-6 is recombined with TRBJ1-2; the D gene is unclear. The origin of this receptor is a woman aged 25 to 45 in good health. DNA sequence: TGTGCCAGCAGCTTCAGAACAGCTTTTAACTATGGCTACACCTTC. The translation is CASSFRTAFNYGYTF.